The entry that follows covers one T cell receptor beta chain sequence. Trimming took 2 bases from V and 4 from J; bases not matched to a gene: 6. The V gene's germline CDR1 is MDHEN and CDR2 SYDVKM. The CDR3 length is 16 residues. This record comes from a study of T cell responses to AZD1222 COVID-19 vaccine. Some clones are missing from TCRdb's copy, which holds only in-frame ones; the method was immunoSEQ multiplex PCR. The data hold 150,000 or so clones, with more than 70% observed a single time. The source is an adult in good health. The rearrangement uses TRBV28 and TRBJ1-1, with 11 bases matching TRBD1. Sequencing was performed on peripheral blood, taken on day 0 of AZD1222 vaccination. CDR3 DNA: TGTGCCAGCAGTTTAGATGGACAGGGGGCGGTCACTGAAGCTTTCTTT. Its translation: CASSLDGQGAVTEAFF.